Below are 29 T cell receptor beta chains sequenced from a single sample in a study of CD8 T cells in ankylosing spondylitis. TCRdb processed the 5' RACE reads anew with MiXCR; each CDR3 protein has one entry. The sample lists 180,000 or so distinct CDR3 sequences; under 14% were seen once. Sequencing used blood, either unsorted or a sorted T cell fraction (not recorded which). The receptors were sampled from a male donor with ankylosing spondylitis or in good health (not recorded which).

V gene TRBV30 combines with J gene TRBJ2-3; the match to TRBD2 covers 11 bases. The CDR3 is 13 residues long. J lost 3 bases, V lost 4 bases, and 0 bases had no gene match. In germline, CDR1 is GTSNPN, CDR2 SVGIG (reference sequence). The CDR3 bases are TGTGCCTGGACTAGCGGGAGGACAGATACGCAGTATTTT. Translation gives CAWTSGRTDTQYF.

This clonotype appeared many times. This chain connects TRBV9 to TRBJ2-5; D possibly uses TRBD1 or TRBD2 (5 bases each). V lost 6 bases, J lost 1 base, and 16 bases lay in between. CDR1 is SGDLS, CDR2 YYNGEE, per germline. The CDR3 sequence is 15 residues long. The DNA of the CDR3 is TGTGCCAGCACCCCTTACTGGGGGACCCAAGAGACCCAGTACTTC. It encodes CASTPYWGTQETQYF.

This clonotype was seen ten or more times. V gene TRBV11-2 combines with J gene TRBJ2-2; no clear D gene. The CDR3 is 13 residues long. Germline CDR1 reads SGHAT; CDR2 reads FQNNGV. V was clipped by 5 bases and J by 5 bases, with 9 bases between them. CDR3 protein: CASSPSDTGELFF. In DNA, the CDR3 is TGTGCCAGCAGCCCATCTGATACCGGGGAGCTGTTTTTT.

The chain joins TRBV9 to TRBJ2-1; the D gene is possibly TRBD2 (6 bases). The CDR3 covers 15 residues. Looked up from germline, CDR1 is SGDLS and CDR2 is YYNGEE. V was shortened by 0 bases and J by 7 bases, with 14 bases between the two germline ends. The CDR3 nucleotides read TGTGCCAGCAGCGTAGACCCGGGGGTGGGGAATGAGCAGTTCTTC. This codes for CASSVDPGVGNEQFF.

This clonotype was picked up many times. V and J are TRBV6-5 and TRBJ2-7; the D gene is possibly TRBD1 (5 bases). Trimming removed 8 bases from V and 4 bases from J, with 9 bases in between. This CDR3 has 11 residues. Germline CDR1 reads MNHEY; CDR2 reads SVGAGI. DNA of the CDR3: TGTGCCAGCTCACAGGAGTACGAGCAGTACTTC. The encoded protein is CASSQEYEQYF.

The CDR3 loop reads CAYSKTGANVLTF. The CDR3 nucleotides read TGTGCCTACTCAAAAACTGGGGCCAACGTCCTGACTTTC. The chain is built from TRBV30 and TRBJ2-6; D is unclear. The CDR3 has 13 residues. With 7 bases removed from V and 2 bases from J, the gap between germline ends came to 9 bases. Looked up from germline, CDR1 is GTSNPN and CDR2 is SVGIG (reference sequence).

This clonotype appeared many times. The chain has TRBV7-8 and TRBJ2-3, with TRBD2 identical over 13 bases. The CDR3 runs to 16 residues. The trim removed 1 base at V and 4 bases at J, leaving 2 bases unmatched. Per the germline V gene, CDR1 is SGHVS and CDR2 is FQNEAQ. The CDR3 nucleotides read TGTGCCAGCAGCTTAGAACTAGCGGGAGGGGCAGATACGCAGTATTTT. Translation: CASSLELAGGADTQYF.

In this sample, this clonotype turned up many times. The chain links TRBV4-1 to TRBJ2-3; no firm D call. The CDR3 sequence is 14 residues long. CDR1 is MGHRA and CDR2 is YSYEKL in the germline V gene. Trimming shortened V by 1 base and J by 4 bases, and 9 bases separated the two germline ends. CDR3 DNA sequence: TGCGCCAGCAGCCAAGTCTACCCGGCAGATACGCAGTATTTT. As protein: CASSQVYPADTQYF.

The genes are TRBV5-6 and TRBJ2-5, with D tentatively TRBD2 (6 bases). Per the germline V gene, CDR1 is SGHDT and CDR2 is YYEEEE. V lost 2 bases and J 4 bases, leaving 12 bases between the germline ends. The CDR3 has 14 residues. The CDR3 is CASSLNRGGETQYF. For the CDR3, the DNA is TGTGCCAGCAGCTTAAATAGGGGAGGAGAGACCCAGTACTTC.

This clonotype was observed a handful of times. This chain connects TRBV2 to TRBJ2-5; 12 bases align to TRBD2. The CDR3 length is 14 residues. The V gene end was trimmed by 5 bases and the J gene end by 3 bases; junction bases not matched to a gene: 1. CDR1 is SNHLY and CDR2 is FYNNEI in the germline V gene. The CDR3 reads CASSWTSGEETQYF. DNA for the CDR3: TGTGCCAGCAGTTGGACTAGCGGGGAAGAGACCCAGTACTTC.

This clonotype was seen repeatedly, ten times or more. The chain is built from TRBV20-1 and TRBJ1-3; 9 bases match TRBD1. Trimming removed 5 bases from V and 4 bases from J; junction bases left unmatched: 3. Germline CDR1 is DFQATT and CDR2 is SNEGSKA (reference sequence). This CDR3 contains 13 residues. In nucleotides, the CDR3 is TGCAGTGCTCTGGGACAGGGCGGAAACACCATATATTTT. Its translation: CSALGQGGNTIYF.

This clonotype has more than one count but fewer than ten. The gene calls are TRBV7-2 and TRBJ2-5; TRBD1 agrees at 8 bases. This CDR3 has 15 amino acids. V lost 5 bases to trimming and J lost 2 bases; unmatched junction nucleotides: 7. Per the germline V gene, CDR1 is SGHTA and CDR2 is FQGNSA. CDR3 sequence reads: CASSRTGLGQETQYF. In nucleotides, the CDR3 is TGTGCCAGCAGCCGGACAGGGTTGGGGCAAGAGACCCAGTACTTC.

In this sample, this clonotype turned up a few times. The chain employs TRBV5-6 and TRBJ1-2, with D possibly TRBD1 on 5 matching bases. Germline-derived CDR1 and CDR2 are SGHDT and YYEEEE. Deletions cut 8 bases from V and 5 bases from J, with 22 bases between. The CDR3 covers 15 residues. As DNA, the CDR3 is TGTGCCAGATTGCCCCGGGACGGATCTTTTTATGGCTACACCTTC. Its protein product is CARLPRDGSFYGYTF.

Comment on this clonotype: A much more abundant neighbour one base away suggests this may be a read error. V usage is TRBV6-2 or TRBV6-3 and J usage is TRBJ2-1; 10 positions match TRBD1. Germline trimming cut 9 bases from V and 5 bases from J; bases unmatched to any gene: 4. The germline CDR1 and CDR2 sequences are MNHEY and SVGEGT. This CDR3 contains 13 residues. The CDR3 DNA reads as TGTGCCAGTATGACAGGGGGCCACAATGAGCAGTTCTTC. Translated, it gives CASMTGGHNEQFF.

At least ten counts were recorded for this clonotype. This sequence joins TRBV24-1 and TRBJ2-3; no clear D. The length of the CDR3 is 12 residues. Germline assignment: CDR1 KGHDR and CDR2 SFDVKD. Trimming removed 8 bases at V and 1 base at J, with 6 bases between. CDR3 sequence reads: CATNAGTDTQYF. The CDR3 DNA is TGTGCCACCAATGCCGGCACAGATACGCAGTATTTT.

The chain has TRBV14 and TRBJ2-1, with a possible D match to TRBD2 (6 bases). CDR1 is SGHDN and CDR2 is FVKESK in the germline V gene. The CDR3 runs 13 residues. Between the trimmed V and J ends, which lost 1 base and 9 bases, there was a span of 10 bases. The CDR3 loop reads CASSQGQGGEQFF. In nucleotides, the CDR3 is TGTGCCAGCAGCCAAGGCCAGGGAGGTGAGCAGTTCTTC.

This clonotype was seen a few times. The chain employs TRBV7-2 and TRBJ1-5, with a possible D match to TRBD1 (6 bases). Per germline, CDR1 SGHTA and CDR2 FQGNSA. V was trimmed by 5 bases and J by 7 bases, leaving 9 bases between them. The CDR3 spans 12 residues. This CDR3 reads CASSVQGQPQHF. CDR3 DNA: TGTGCCAGCAGCGTCCAGGGGCAGCCCCAGCATTTT. Full variable domain (rest looked up from reference TRBV7-2 and TRBJ1-5): GAGVSQSPSNKVTEKGKDVELRCDPISGHTALYWYRQSLGQGLEFLIYFQGNSAPDKSGLPSDRFSAERTGGSVSTLTIQRTQQEDSAVYLCASSVQGQPQHFGDGTRLSIL.

With regard to this clonotype: Relative to the germline gene, one junction end is altered; a read error may explain this. The genes are TRBV11-3 and TRBJ1-1; tentatively, D is TRBD1 (6 bases). This CDR3 region has 15 residues. CDR1 is SGHNT and CDR2 is YENEEA in the germline V gene. Here the CDR3 DNA reads TGTGCCAGCAGCCAGGTGGGGCAGGGGAACGCTGAAGCTTTCTTT. Protein: CASSQVGQGNAEAFF.

This clonotype was observed many times. The genes are TRBV12-3 or TRBV12-4 and TRBJ1-5; TRBD1 might be the D (6 bases). V lost 3 bases to trimming and J lost 2 bases, with 8 bases between them. The CDR3 spans 14 residues. The CDR3 region is CASSFKGGNQPQHF. CDR3 DNA: TGTGCCAGCAGTTTTAAGGGGGGCAATCAGCCCCAGCATTTT.

The rearrangement uses TRBV6-2 or TRBV6-3 and TRBJ1-1; 11 nucleotides line up with TRBD1. Germline V gives CDR1 MNHEY, CDR2 SVGEGT. After removal of 5 bases from V and 1 base from J, the junction contained 6 bases not matched to a gene. CDR3 size: 16 residues. The CDR3: CASSPGTGGPNTEAFF. Here the CDR3 DNA reads TGTGCCAGCAGTCCCGGGACAGGGGGGCCGAACACTGAAGCTTTCTTT.

CDR3 DNA sequence: TGTGCCAGCAGCCAAAACCTAGCGGGAGGATTTGAGTTCTTC. It codes for CASSQNLAGGFEFF. The genes are TRBV3-1 and TRBJ2-1, with 11 bases identical to TRBD2. The CDR3 is 14 residues long. Germline-derived CDR1 and CDR2 are LGHDT and YNNKEL (reference sequence). Germline trimming cut 2 bases from V and 14 bases from J; bases unmatched to any gene: 8.

The chain is built from TRBV20-1 and TRBJ1-1; D call uncertain. The CDR3 totals 14 residues. The germline CDR1 and CDR2 sequences are DFQATT and SNEGSKA (reference sequence). V was pared by 3 bases and J by 1 base, with 12 bases between. The CDR3 loop reads CSARNPAQNTEAFF. CDR3 DNA sequence: TGCAGTGCTAGGAATCCGGCACAGAACACTGAAGCTTTCTTT.

This clonotype has at least ten counts. The rearrangement joins TRBV20-1 to TRBJ2-7, with 10 bases matching TRBD1. From germline, CDR1 is DFQATT and CDR2 SNEGSKA (reference sequence). This CDR3 spans 15 amino acids. Losses at the gene ends were 5 bases for V and 2 bases for J; bases not matched to a gene: 9. The DNA of the CDR3 is TGCAGTGCTTTTTCCACCGGGACAGGGGCCTACGAGCAGTACTTC. Translation gives CSAFSTGTGAYEQYF.

The table lists this clonotype with many counts. The V and J genes are TRBV16 and TRBJ1-2; the D is unclear. Germline assignment: CDR1 KGHSY and CDR2 FQNENV. Trimming left V 0 bases short and J 2 bases short, with 7 bases between. The CDR3 sequence is 14 residues long. The chain's CDR3 is CASSQSRQNYGYTF. DNA for the CDR3: TGTGCCAGCAGCCAATCGCGGCAGAACTATGGCTACACCTTC.

The table lists this clonotype with a few counts. CDR3 protein: CASSRAPLPTYEQYF. CDR3 bases: TGTGCCAGCAGTAGGGCACCCCTCCCAACCTACGAGCAGTACTTC. The chain joins TRBV7-2 to TRBJ2-7; no firm D call. Germline CDR1 reads SGHTA; CDR2 reads FQGNSA. The CDR3 contains 15 residues. V dropped 6 bases and J dropped 2 bases, with 17 bases sitting between them.

This clonotype was seen more than once but under ten times. V is TRBV27 and J is TRBJ1-6; tentatively, D is TRBD1 (6 bases). Looked up from germline, CDR1 is MNHEY and CDR2 is SMNVEV (reference sequence). Trimming took 4 bases from V and 4 from J, leaving 11 bases between them. CDR3 size: 15 residues. This chain's CDR3 is CASSSRGAYNSPLHF. The CDR3 region has the DNA TGTGCCAGCAGTTCCCGGGGGGCGTATAATTCACCCCTCCACTTT.

The table lists this clonotype with many counts. The CDR3 sequence: CSARKTGNYNEQFF. CDR3 bases: TGCAGTGCTAGGAAGACAGGGAACTACAATGAGCAGTTCTTC. The V gene is TRBV20-1, the J gene TRBJ2-1; TRBD1 aligns across 7 bases. From germline, CDR1 is DFQATT and CDR2 SNEGSKA (reference sequence). There are 14 residues in the CDR3. V shed 3 bases and J 3 bases; nucleotides not matched to a gene: 5.

As for this clonotype: This may stem from a read error, because a much larger clone lies one nucleotide away. The V gene is TRBV5-6, the J gene TRBJ1-2; 7 nucleotides line up with TRBD1. The CDR3 runs 16 residues. Looked up from germline, CDR1 is SGHDT and CDR2 is YYEEEE. In DNA form, the CDR3 reads TGTGCCAGCAGCCCTCCTAGAGGGGGCGGAGGATATGTCTACACCTTC. Protein: CASSPPRGGGGYVYTF. The variable domain in full, with the rest retrieved from reference TRBV5-6 and TRBJ1-2, is DAGVTQSPTHLIKTRGQQVTLRCSPKSGHDTVSWYQQALGQGPQFIFQYYEEEERQRGNFPDRFSGHQFPNYSSELNVNALLLGDSALYLCASSPPRGGGGYVYTFGSGTRLTVV.

This clonotype was counted ten times or more. The CDR3 DNA sequence: TGCAGCGCAGGGGGGCAAGAGACCCAGTACTTC. Translating it yields CSAGGQETQYF. V is TRBV29-1 and J is TRBJ2-5; D might be TRBD1 (7 bases). Germline CDR1 and CDR2: SQVTM and ANQGSEA. Trimming removed 7 bases from V and 2 bases from J, with 8 bases in between. The CDR3 is 11 amino acids. Looking up the rest from reference TRBV29-1 and TRBJ2-5 gives the full variable domain: SAVISQKPSRDICQRGTSLTIQCQVDSQVTMMFWYRQQPGQSLTLIATANQGSEATYESGFVIDKFPISRPNLTFSTLTVSNMSPEDSSIYLCSAGGQETQYFGPGTRLLVL.